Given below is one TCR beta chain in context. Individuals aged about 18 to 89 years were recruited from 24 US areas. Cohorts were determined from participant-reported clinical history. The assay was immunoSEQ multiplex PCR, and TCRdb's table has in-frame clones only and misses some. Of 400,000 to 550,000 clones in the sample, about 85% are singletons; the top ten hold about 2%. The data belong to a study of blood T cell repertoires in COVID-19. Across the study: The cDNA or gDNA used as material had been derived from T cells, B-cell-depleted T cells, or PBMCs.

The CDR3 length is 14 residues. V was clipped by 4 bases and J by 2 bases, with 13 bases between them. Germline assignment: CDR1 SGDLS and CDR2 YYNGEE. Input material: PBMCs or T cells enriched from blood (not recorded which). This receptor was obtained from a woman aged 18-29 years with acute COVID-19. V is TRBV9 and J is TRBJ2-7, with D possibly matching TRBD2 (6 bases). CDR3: CASSPLPGAYEQYF. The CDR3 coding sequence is TGTGCCAGCAGCCCCCTCCCGGGGGCCTACGAGCAGTACTTC.